This TCR beta chain came from a study of monozygotic twins with cystic fibrosis. Study-wide results and caveats: Low clonality (median about 0.0095) suggested a mostly naive repertoire.

Remarks on this clone: Its antigen is undetermined.

Produced via immunoSEQ multiplex PCR; TCRdb's table is partial and in-frame only. The sample carries tens of thousands of clones, roughly 80% recorded once. The CDR3 spans 14 residues. The germline CDR1 and CDR2 sequences are SGHRS and YFSETQ. The V and J ends lost 4 bases and 5 bases respectively, with 12 bases between them. The chain joins TRBV5-1 to TRBJ1-4; a possible D gene is TRBD1 (5 bases). The clonotype was recovered from a girl aged 2 to 9 with cystic fibrosis. The sequencing sample was made of blood. The CDR3 sequence: CASSPGPVNEKLFF. The CDR3 nucleotides read TGCGCCAGCAGCCCGGGACCGGTAAATGAAAAACTGTTTTTT. The full variable domain, its missing parts supplied by reference TRBV5-1 and TRBJ1-4, is KAGVTQTPRYLIKTRGQQVTLSCSPISGHRSVSWYQQTPGQGLQFLFEYFSETQRNKGNFPGRFSGRQFSNSRSEMNVSTLELGDSALYLCASSPGPVNEKLFFGSGTQLSVL.